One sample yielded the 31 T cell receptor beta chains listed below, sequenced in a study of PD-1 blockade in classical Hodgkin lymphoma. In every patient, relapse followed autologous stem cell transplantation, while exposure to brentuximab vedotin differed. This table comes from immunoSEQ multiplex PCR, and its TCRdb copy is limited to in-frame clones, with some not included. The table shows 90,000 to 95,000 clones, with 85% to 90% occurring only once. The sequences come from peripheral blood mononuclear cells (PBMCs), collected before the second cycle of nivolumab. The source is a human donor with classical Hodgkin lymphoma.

CDR3 in amino acids: CASSDRTTFRSLYEQYF. CDR3 nucleotide sequence: TGCGCCAGCAGTGACAGGACCACGTTTCGTTCCTTGTACGAGCAGTACTTC. This chain connects TRBV10-2 to TRBJ2-7; no clear D gene. Looked up from germline, CDR1 is WSHSY and CDR2 is SAAADI. The CDR3 extends over 17 amino acids. The V end was cut by 3 bases, the J end by 4 bases, with 22 bases between.

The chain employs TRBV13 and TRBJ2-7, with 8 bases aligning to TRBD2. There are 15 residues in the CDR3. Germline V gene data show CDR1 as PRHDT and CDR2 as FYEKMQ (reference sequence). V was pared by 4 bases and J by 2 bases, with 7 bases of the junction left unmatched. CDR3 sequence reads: CASSWEREWPYEQYF. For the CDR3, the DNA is TGTGCCAGCAGCTGGGAGCGGGAGTGGCCCTACGAGCAGTACTTC. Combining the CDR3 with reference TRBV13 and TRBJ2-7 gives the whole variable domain AAGVIQSPRHLIKEKRETATLKCYPIPRHDTVYWYQQGPGQDPQFLISFYEKMQSDKGSIPDRFSAQQFSDYHSELNMSSLELGDSALYFCASSWEREWPYEQYFGPGTRLTVT.

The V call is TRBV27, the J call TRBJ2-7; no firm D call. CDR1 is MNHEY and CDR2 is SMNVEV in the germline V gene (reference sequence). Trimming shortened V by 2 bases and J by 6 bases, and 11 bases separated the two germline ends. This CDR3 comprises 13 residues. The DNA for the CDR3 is TGTGCCAGCAGTTTAAGTGATGGCGGCGAGCAGTACTTC. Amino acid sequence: CASSLSDGGEQYF.

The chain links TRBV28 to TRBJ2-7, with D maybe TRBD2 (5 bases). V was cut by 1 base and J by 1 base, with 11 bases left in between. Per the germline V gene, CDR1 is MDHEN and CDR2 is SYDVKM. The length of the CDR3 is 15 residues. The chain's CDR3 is CASSLSLPGSYEQYF. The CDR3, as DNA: TGTGCCAGCAGTTTATCCCTCCCGGGATCCTACGAGCAGTACTTC.

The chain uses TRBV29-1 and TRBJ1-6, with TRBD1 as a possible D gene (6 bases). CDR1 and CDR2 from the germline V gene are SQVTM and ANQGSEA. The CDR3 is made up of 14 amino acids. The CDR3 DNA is TGCAGGACAAGGAGGGGACACGGGAATTCACCCCTCCACTTT. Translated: CRTRRGHGNSPLHF.

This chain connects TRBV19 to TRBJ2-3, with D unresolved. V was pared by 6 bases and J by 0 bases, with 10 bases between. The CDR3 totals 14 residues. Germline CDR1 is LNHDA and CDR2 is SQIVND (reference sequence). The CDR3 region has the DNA TGTGCCAGTAGATGGAAGACGAGCACAGATACGCAGTATTTT. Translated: CASRWKTSTDTQYF.

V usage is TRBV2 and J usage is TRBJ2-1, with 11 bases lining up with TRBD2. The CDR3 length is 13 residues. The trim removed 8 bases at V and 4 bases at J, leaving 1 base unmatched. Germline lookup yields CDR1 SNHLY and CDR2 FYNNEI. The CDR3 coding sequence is TGTGCCAGCCGGACTAGCGGGTACAATGAGCAGTTCTTC. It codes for CASRTSGYNEQFF.

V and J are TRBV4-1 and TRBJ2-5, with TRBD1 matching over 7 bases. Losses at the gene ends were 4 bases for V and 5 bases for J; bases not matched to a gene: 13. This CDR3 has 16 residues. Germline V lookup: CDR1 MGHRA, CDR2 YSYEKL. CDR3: CASSLSSPTGKETQYF. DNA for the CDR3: TGCGCCAGCAGCCTCTCCTCTCCGACAGGGAAGGAGACCCAGTACTTC.

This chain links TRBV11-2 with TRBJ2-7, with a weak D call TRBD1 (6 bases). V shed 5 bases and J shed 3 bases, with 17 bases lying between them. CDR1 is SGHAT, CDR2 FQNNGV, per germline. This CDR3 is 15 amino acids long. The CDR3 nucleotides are TGTGCCAGCAGCCCGAACAGGGTACCTTACTACGAGCAGTACTTC. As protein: CASSPNRVPYYEQYF. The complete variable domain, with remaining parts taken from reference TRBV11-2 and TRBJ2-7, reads EAGVAQSPRYKIIEKRQSVAFWCNPISGHATLYWYQQILGQGPKLLIQFQNNGVVDDSQLPKDRFSAERLKGVDSTLKIQPAKLEDSAVYLCASSPNRVPYYEQYFGPGTRLTVT.

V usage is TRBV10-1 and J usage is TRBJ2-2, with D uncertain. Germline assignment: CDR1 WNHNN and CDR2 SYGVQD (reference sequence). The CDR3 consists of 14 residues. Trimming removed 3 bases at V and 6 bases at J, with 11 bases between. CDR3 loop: CASSEPEPPGELFF. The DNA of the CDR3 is TGCGCCAGCAGTGAACCCGAACCCCCCGGGGAGCTGTTTTTT.

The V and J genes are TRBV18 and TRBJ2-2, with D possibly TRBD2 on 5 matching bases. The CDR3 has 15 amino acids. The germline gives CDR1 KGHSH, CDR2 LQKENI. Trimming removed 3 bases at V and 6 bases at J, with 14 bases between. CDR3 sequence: CASSPQRADAGELFF. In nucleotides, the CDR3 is TGTGCCAGCTCACCCCAGAGAGCGGATGCCGGGGAGCTGTTTTTT.

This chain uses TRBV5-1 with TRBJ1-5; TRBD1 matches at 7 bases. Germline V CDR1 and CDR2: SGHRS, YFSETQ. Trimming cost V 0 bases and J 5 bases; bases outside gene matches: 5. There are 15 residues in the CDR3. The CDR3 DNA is TGCGCCAGCAGCTTGGAGGGACAGAACTATCAGCCCCAGCATTTT. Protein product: CASSLEGQNYQPQHF.

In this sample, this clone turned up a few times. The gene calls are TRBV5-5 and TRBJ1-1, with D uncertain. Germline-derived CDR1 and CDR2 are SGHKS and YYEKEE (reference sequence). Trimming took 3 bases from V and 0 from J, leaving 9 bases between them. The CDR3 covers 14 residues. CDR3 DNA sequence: TGTGCCAGCAGCTGGGGAGGTATGAACACTGAAGCTTTCTTT. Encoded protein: CASSWGGMNTEAFF.

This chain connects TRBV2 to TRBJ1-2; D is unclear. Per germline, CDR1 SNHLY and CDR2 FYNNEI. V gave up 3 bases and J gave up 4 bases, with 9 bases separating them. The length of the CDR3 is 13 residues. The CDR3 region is CASSDTEFYGYTF. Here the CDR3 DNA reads TGTGCCAGCAGTGATACCGAATTCTATGGCTACACCTTC.

The chain's CDR3 is CASSPTLGLANEQFF. The CDR3 nucleotides read TGTGCCAGCAGTCCCACTCTCGGACTAGCCAATGAGCAGTTCTTC. The chain recombines TRBV6-5 with TRBJ2-1; 8 bases align to TRBD2. The germline CDR1 and CDR2 sequences are MNHEY and SVGAGI. CDR3 length equals 15 residues. V lost 5 bases and J lost 6; bases outside the gene matches: 9.

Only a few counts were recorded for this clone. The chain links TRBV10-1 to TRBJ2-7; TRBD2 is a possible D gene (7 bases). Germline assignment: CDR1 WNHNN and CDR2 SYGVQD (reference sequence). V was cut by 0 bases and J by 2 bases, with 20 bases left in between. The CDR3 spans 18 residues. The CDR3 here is CASSESLILRRGPYEQYF. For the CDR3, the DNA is TGCGCCAGCAGTGAGTCACTGATACTTCGGCGGGGGCCCTACGAGCAGTACTTC.

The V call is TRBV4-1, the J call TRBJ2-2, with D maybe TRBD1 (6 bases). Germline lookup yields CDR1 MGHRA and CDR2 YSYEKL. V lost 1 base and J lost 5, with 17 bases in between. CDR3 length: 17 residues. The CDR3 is CASSQGPQGLGTGELFF. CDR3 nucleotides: TGCGCCAGCAGCCAAGGGCCCCAGGGGTTGGGGACCGGGGAGCTGTTTTTT.

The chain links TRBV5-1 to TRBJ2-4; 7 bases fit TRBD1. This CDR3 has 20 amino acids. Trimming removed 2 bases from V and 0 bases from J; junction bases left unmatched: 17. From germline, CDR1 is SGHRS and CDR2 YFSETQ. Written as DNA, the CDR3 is TGCGCCAGCAGCTTAGGACAGGAGTGGCCAGGGCAACTAGCCAAAAACATTCAGTACTTC. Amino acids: CASSLGQEWPGQLAKNIQYF.

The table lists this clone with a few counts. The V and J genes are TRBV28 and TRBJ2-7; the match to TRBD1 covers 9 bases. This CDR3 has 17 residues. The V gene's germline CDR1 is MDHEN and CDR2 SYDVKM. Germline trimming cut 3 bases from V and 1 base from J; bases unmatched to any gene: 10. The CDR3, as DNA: TGTGCCAGCAGTTTGGGGGACAGGGCAGGACCTTCCTACGAGCAGTACTTC. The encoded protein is CASSLGDRAGPSYEQYF.

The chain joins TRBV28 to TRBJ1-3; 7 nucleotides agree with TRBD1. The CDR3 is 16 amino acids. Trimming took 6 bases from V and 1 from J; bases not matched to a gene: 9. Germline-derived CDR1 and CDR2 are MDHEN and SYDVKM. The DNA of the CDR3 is TGTGCCAGCAGCCCGGACAGGCGAATTTCTGGAAACACCATATATTTT. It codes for CASSPDRRISGNTIYF.

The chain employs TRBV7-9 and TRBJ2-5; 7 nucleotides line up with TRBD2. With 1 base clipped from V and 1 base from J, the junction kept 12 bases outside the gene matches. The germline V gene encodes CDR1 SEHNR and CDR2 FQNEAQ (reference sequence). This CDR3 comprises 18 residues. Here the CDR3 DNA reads TGTGCCAGCAGCTTAGTTGCGGGAGCGGCGGCGGGCCAAGAGACCCAGTACTTC. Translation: CASSLVAGAAAGQETQYF.

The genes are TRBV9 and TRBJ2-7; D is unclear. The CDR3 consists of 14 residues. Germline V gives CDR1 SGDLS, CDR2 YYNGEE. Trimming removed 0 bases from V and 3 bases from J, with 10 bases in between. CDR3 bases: TGTGCCAGCAGCGTAGAACTATCAGGCTACGAGCAGTACTTC. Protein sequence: CASSVELSGYEQYF.

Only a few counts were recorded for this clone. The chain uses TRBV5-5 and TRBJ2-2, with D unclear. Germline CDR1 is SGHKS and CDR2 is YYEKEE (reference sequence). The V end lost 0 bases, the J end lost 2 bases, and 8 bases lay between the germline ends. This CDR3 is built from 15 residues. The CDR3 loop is CASSLEQLNTGELFF. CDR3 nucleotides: TGTGCCAGCAGCTTGGAACAGCTTAACACCGGGGAGCTGTTTTTT.

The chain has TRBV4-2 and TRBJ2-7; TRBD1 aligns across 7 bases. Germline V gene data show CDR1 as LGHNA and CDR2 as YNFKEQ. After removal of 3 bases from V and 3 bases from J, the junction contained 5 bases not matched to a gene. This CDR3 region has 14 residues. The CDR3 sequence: CASSQSGQDYEQYF. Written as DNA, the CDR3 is TGTGCCAGCAGCCAGTCAGGACAGGACTACGAGCAGTACTTC.

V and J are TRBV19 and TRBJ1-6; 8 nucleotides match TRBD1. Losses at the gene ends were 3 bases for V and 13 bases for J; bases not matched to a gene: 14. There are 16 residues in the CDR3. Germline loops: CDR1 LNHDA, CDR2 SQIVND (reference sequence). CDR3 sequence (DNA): TGTGCCAGTAGTATCGGCGTTCGGACAGGGATTGGTCCCCTCCACTTT. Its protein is CASSIGVRTGIGPLHF.

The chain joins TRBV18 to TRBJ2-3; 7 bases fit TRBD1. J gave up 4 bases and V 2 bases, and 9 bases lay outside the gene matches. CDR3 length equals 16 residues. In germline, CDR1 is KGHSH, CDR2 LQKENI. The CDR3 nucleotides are TGTGCCAGCTCACCAATAGCAGGGGGTGGAGCAGATACGCAGTATTTT. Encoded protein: CASSPIAGGGADTQYF.

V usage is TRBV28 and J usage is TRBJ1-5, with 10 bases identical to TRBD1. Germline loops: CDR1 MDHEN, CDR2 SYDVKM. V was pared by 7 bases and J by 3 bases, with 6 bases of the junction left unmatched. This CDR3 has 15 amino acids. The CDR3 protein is CASNRDRGYNQPQHF. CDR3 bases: TGTGCCAGCAACCGGGACAGGGGATACAATCAGCCCCAGCATTTT. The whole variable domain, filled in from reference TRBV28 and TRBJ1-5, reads DVKVTQSSRYLVKRTGEKVFLECVQDMDHENMFWYRQDPGLGLRLIYFSYDVKMKEKGDIPEGYSVSREKKERFSLILESASTNQTSMYLCASNRDRGYNQPQHFGDGTRLSIL.

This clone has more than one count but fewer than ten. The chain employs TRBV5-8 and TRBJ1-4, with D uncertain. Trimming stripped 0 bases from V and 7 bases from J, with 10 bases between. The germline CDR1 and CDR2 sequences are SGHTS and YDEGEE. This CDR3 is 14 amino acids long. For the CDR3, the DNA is TGTGCCAGCAGCTTGGGAGTCGGAGGTGAAAAACTGTTTTTT. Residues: CASSLGVGGEKLFF.

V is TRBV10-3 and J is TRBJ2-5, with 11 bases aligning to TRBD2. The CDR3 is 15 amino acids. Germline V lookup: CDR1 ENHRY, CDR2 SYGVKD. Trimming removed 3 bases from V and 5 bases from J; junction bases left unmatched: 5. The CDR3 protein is CAISDGLAGSETQYF. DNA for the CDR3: TGTGCCATCAGTGACGGACTAGCGGGTTCGGAGACCCAGTACTTC.

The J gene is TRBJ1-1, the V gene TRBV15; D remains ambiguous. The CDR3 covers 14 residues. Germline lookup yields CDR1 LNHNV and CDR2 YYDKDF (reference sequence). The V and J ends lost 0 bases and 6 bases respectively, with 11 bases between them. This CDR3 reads CATSREKDVAEAFF. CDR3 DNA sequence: TGTGCCACCAGCAGAGAAAAGGATGTTGCTGAAGCTTTCTTT.

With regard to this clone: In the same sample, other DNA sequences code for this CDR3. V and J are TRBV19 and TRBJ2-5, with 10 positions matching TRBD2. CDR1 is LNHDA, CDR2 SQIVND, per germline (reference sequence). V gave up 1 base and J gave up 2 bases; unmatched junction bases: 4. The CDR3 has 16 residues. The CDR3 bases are TGTGCCAGTAGTATAGTTTCTAGCGGGGGTCAAGAGACCCAGTACTTC. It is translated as CASSIVSSGGQETQYF.